Listed below are T cell receptor beta chains from one sample, sequenced in a study of radiotherapy plus CTLA-4 blockade in lung cancer. TCRdb's table, derived via immunoSEQ multiplex PCR, lists solely in-frame clones and lacks some. Among about 94,000 clones listed, about four fifths were seen once. Material: peripheral blood, obtained from a patient treated with radiotherapy plus ipilimumab. The receptors derive from a human donor with non-small cell lung cancer that progressed on radiotherapy plus ipilimumab. Both conserved end residues are part of each CDR3. D genes are given only for firm matches. Clone size is not always given. Where it is, it says once, few, many or a class for expanded clones.

d_call cdr3_length j_call v_call clone_size cdr3_nt cdr3_aa
TRBD1 14 TRBJ1-1 TRBV5-1 NA TGCGCCAGCAGCCAGCAGACAGGGGCGACTGAAGCTTTCTTT CASSQQTGATEAFF
TRBD1 16 TRBJ2-1 TRBV6-1 NA TGTGCCAGCAGTGGGGGACAGGGTAGGCTGTACAATGAGCAGTTCTTC CASSGGQGRLYNEQFF
NA 11 TRBJ2-5 TRBV20-1 NA TGCAGTGCTAGAACAGGGAAGCCCCAGTACTTC CSARTGKPQYF
NA 17 TRBJ2-1 TRBV11-3 NA TGTGCCAGCAGCTTAGGTTCCGCAGGAGGACTCTACAATGAGCAGTTCTTC CASSLGSAGGLYNEQFF
NA 15 TRBJ2-7 TRBV18 NA TGTGCCAGCTCACCACCAGAGGGAAGCACCTACGAGCAGTACTTC CASSPPEGSTYEQYF
NA 14 TRBJ1-4 TRBV12-5 NA TGTGCTAGTGGTTGGGGGGGAGACAATGAAAAACTGTTTTTT CASGWGGDNEKLFF
NA 13 TRBJ1-2 TRBV9 NA TGTGCCAGCACCAAGACAGCTCCCTATGGCTACACCTTC CASTKTAPYGYTF
TRBD1 13 TRBJ2-4 TRBV19 many TGTGCCAGTAGAGGGACAGGCAAAAACATTCAGTACTTC CASRGTGKNIQYF
NA 14 TRBJ2-7 TRBV19 few TGTGCCAGTAGTATATCGTGGAGCTCCTACGAGCAGTACTTC CASSISWSSYEQYF
TRBD1 12 TRBJ2-5 TRBV15 once TGTGCCACCGGACAGGGTCCAGAGACCCAGTACTTC CATGQGPETQYF
TRBD1 15 TRBJ1-2 TRBV25-1 NA TGTGCCACCGCCTACGAGACAGGGCCAAACTATGGCTACACCTTC CATAYETGPNYGYTF
NA 14 TRBJ2-3 TRBV6-6 once TGTGCCAGCAGTTTGGTACGGGGCAGCGATACGCAGTATTTT CASSLVRGSDTQYF
TRBD2 15 TRBJ2-7 TRBV4-1 NA TGCGCCAGCAGCCAGCTGACTAGCGGGAGTGGGGAGCAGTACTTC CASSQLTSGSGEQYF
TRBD2 15 TRBJ2-7 TRBV30 few TGTGCCTGGAGTATGCTAGCGGGAATAACCTACGAGCAGTACTTC CAWSMLAGITYEQYF
NA 16 TRBJ1-3 TRBV5-4 NA TGTGCCAGCAGCTTAGTTGGGGGGGCGTCTGGAAACACCATATATTTT CASSLVGGASGNTIYF
TRBD1 16 TRBJ2-1 TRBV27 NA TGTGCCAGCAGTCTCTCGCCGGGACAGGGTGCCCATGAGCAGTTCTTC CASSLSPGQGAHEQFF
NA 12 TRBJ2-5 TRBV29-1 NA TGCAGCGTTGAGGCAGGAGGGGAGACCCAGTACTTC CSVEAGGETQYF
TRBD1 15 TRBJ2-1 TRBV6-5 NA TGTGCCAGCAGCCCGACAGGGGGCCGGGGCAATGAGCAGTTCTTC CASSPTGGRGNEQFF
NA 12 TRBJ1-5 TRBV18 once TGTGCCAGCTCACCACCAAATCAGCCCCAGCATTTT CASSPPNQPQHF
NA 15 TRBJ1-4 TRBV28 NA TGTGCCAGCAGTCCACCGGGACGTCCTCATGAAAAACTGTTTTTT CASSPPGRPHEKLFF
NA 14 TRBJ2-7 TRBV9 few TGTGCCAGCAGCGTAGAAGGGACATCGTACGAGCAGTACTTC CASSVEGTSYEQYF
NA 14 TRBJ1-3 TRBV5-1 NA TGCGCCAGCAGCTTGACGGACTCTGGAAACACCATATATTTT CASSLTDSGNTIYF
NA 15 TRBJ1-1 TRBV28 NA TGTGCCAGCAGTCCCTCCAACCTCATGAACACTGAAGCTTTCTTT CASSPSNLMNTEAFF
NA 15 TRBJ2-3 TRBV5-1 NA TGCGCCAGCAGCTTGGGTACGGGTAGAACAGATACGCAGTATTTT CASSLGTGRTDTQYF
NA 13 TRBJ1-2 TRBV7-9 NA TGTGCCAGCAGCTTAGTGGCTATCCACGGCTACACCTTC CASSLVAIHGYTF
TRBD1 12 TRBJ2-2 TRBV11-2 NA TGTGCCAGCAGTTGGGACAGGAAGGAGCTGTTTTTT CASSWDRKELFF
TRBD2 15 TRBJ2-1 TRBV5-4 NA TGTGCCAGCAGCCTCGGGACTAGCGGGAGCAATGAGCAGTTCTTC CASSLGTSGSNEQFF
TRBD2 14 TRBJ2-5 TRBV28 few TGTGCCAGCAGTTTCCGGGACTATCAAGAGACCCAGTACTTC CASSFRDYQETQYF